The sequence of this T cell receptor beta chain was determined in a study of neurological immune-mediated disorders. There are many counts of this clonotype. Antigen unknown. Via MiXCR, TCRdb re-called the 5' RACE reads, giving one row per CDR3 protein. Counted here are approximately 58,000 distinct CDR3 sequences, 9.5% to 12% occurring once; the ten biggest clones make up less than 2%. Study findings and constraints: No CDR3 amino acid sequences recurred among expanded clones across subjects, suggesting private repertoires in all groups.

The V gene end was trimmed by 4 bases and the J gene end by 3 bases; junction bases not matched to a gene: 6. CDR1 is SGHDN and CDR2 is FVKESK in the germline V gene. CDR3 size: 14 residues. The sample taken for sequencing was PBMCs. This rearrangement joins TRBV14 to TRBJ2-7; 7 bases fit TRBD1. The clonotype comes from a man aged 60-69 years in good health. The CDR3 bases are TGTGCCAGCAGCCTGACAGGGTCTGACTACGAGCAGTACTTC. Amino acid sequence: CASSLTGSDYEQYF.